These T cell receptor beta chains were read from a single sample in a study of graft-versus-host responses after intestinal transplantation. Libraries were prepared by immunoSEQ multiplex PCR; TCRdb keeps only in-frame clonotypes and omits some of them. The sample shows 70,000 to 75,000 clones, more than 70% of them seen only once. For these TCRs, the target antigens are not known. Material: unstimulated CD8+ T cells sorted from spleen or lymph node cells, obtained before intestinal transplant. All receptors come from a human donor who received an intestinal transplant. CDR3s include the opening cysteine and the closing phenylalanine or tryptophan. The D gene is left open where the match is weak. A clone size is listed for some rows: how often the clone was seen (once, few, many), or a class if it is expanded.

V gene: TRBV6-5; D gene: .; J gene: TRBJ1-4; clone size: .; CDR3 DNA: TGTGCCAGCAGTTATTACCAGGGCCCGCAAGAAAAACTGTTTTTT; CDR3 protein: CASSYYQGPQEKLFF
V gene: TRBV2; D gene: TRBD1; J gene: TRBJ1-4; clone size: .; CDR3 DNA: TGTGCCAGCAGTGACCCCCCGTTCTGGACAGGGGTCGCCTTAGGAAAACTGTTTTTT; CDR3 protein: CASSDPPFWTGVALGKLFF
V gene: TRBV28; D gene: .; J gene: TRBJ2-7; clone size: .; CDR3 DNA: TGTGCCAGCACCGTACAGGGAGCCCACTCCTACGAGCAGTACTTC; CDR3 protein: CASTVQGAHSYEQYF
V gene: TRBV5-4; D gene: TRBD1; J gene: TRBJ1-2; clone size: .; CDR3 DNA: TGTGCCAGCAGCAGCGGGACAGGGAGTGACTATGGCTACACCTTC; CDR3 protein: CASSSGTGSDYGYTF
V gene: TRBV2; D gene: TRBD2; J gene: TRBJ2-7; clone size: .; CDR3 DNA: TGTGCCAGCAGGGGTTCTAGCGGGAGGGTCCCCACACACTACGAGCAGTACTTC; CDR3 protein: CASRGSSGRVPTHYEQYF
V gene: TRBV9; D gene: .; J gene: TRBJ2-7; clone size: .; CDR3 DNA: TGTGCCAGCAGCCCGGGACAACTCTCCTACGAGCAGTACTTC; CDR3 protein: CASSPGQLSYEQYF
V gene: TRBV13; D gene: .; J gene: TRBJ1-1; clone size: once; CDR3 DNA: TGTGCCAGCCCAGGCGGGTTGGAGGACACTGAAGCTTTCTTT; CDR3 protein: CASPGGLEDTEAFF
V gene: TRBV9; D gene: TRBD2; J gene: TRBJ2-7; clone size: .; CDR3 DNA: TGTGCCAGCAGCGTAGGCGGGAGCTCCTACGAGCAGTACTTC; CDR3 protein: CASSVGGSSYEQYF
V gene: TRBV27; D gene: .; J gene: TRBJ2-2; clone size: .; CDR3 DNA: TGTGCCAGCAGTTACAGAAACACCGGGGAGCTGTTTTTT; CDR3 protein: CASSYRNTGELFF
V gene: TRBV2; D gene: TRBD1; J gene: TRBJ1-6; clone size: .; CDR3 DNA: TGTGCCAGCAGAACCGGGACAGGGGCACCCCTCCACTTT; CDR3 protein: CASRTGTGAPLHF